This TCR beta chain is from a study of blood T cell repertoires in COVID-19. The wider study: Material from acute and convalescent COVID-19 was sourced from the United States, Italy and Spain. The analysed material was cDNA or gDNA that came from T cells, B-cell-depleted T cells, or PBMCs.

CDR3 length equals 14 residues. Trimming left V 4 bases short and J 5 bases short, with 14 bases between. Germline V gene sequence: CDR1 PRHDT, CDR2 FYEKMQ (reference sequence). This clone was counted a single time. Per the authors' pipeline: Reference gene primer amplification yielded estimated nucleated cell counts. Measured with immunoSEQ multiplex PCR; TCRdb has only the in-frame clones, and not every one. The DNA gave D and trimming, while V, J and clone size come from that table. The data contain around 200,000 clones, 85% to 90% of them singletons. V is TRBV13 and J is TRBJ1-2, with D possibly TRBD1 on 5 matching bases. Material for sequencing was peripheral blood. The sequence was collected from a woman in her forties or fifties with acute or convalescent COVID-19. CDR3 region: CASSSGRGLYGYTF. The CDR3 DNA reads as TGTGCCAGCAGCTCCGGGCGGGGACTGTATGGCTACACCTTC.